This paragraph covers one T cell receptor beta chain sequence. What it binds is unknown. The CDR3 is made up of 18 amino acids. Germline V CDR1 and CDR2: SGHTA, FQGTGA. J was trimmed by 4 bases and V by 5 bases; bases with no gene match: 14. Adults of Caucasian background living in Nashville, Tennessee made up all donors. The data belong to a study of shared clonotypes between healthy human individuals. Study results and limitations: Tissues were not sampled, only blood, and their repertoires likely differ.

TCRdb's table, derived via immunoSEQ multiplex PCR, lists solely in-frame clones and lacks some. The sample carries roughly 1,600,000 clones, around 98.5% recorded once. The chain uses TRBV7-3 and TRBJ2-1; TRBD1 aligns across 10 bases. Specimen: naive CD4+ T cells sorted from blood. The subset denotes: CD45RA+ positively selected. The clonotype originates from a man under 40 in good health. The CDR3 nucleotides are TGTGCCAGCAGCCCTCGTCCCGGGACAGGGGTAACATACAATGAGCAGTTCTTC. Translated: CASSPRPGTGVTYNEQFF.